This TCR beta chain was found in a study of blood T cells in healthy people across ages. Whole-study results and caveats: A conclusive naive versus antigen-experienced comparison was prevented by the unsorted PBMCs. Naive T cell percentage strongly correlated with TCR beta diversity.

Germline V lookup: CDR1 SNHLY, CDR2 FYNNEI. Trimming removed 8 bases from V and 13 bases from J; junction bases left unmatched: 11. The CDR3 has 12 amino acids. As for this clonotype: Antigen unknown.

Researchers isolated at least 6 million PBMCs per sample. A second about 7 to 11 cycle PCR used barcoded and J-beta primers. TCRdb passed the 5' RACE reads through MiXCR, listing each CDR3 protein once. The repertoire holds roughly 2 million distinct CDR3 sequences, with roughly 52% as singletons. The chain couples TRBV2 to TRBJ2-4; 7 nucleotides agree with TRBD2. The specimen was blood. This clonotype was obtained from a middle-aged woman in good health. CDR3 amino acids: CASGGENNEQYF. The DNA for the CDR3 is TGTGCCAGCGGGGGGGAGAACAATGAGCAGTACTTC.